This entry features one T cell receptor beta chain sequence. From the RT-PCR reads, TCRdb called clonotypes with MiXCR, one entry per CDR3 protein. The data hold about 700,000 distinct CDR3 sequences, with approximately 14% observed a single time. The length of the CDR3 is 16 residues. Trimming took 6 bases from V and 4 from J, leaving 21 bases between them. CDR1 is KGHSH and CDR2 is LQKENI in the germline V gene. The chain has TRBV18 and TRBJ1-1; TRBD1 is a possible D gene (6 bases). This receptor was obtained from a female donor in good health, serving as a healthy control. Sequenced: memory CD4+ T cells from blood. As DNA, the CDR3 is TGTGCCAGCTCCCCCGCGAACGGGGGCGCGAGCACTGAAGCTTTCTTT. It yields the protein CASSPANGGASTEAFF.